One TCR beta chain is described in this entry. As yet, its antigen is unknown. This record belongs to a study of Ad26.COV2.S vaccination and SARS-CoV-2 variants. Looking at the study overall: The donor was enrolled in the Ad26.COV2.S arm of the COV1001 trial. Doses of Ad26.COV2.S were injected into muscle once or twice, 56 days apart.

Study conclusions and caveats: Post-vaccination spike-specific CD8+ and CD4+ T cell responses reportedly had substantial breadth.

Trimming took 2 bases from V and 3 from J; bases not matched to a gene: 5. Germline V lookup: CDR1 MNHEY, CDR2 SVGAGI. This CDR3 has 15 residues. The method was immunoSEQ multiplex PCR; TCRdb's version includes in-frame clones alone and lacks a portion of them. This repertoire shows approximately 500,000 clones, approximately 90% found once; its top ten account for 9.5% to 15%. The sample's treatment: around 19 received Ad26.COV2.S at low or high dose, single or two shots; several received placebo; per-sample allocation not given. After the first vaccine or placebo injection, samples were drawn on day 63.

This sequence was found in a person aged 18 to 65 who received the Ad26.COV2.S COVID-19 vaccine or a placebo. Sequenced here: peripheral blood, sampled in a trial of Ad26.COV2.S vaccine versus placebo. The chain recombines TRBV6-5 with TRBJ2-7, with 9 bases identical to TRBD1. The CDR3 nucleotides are TGTGCCAGCAGTTACGCTGCGACAGGGGGCTACGAGCAGTACTTC. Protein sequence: CASSYAATGGYEQYF.